This T cell receptor (beta chain) was observed in a study of shared clonotypes between healthy human individuals. Whole-study findings and limits: Sequencing depth was predicted to influence how clonotypes are shared among donors.

V lost 1 base to trimming and J lost 5 bases; unmatched junction nucleotides: 11. Germline CDR1 reads MNHEY; CDR2 reads SMNVEV (reference sequence). This CDR3 contains 17 residues. This clone has at least ten counts. Its antigen is undetermined. The method was immunoSEQ multiplex PCR; TCRdb's version includes in-frame clones alone and lacks a portion of them. The sample lists about a million clones, 77% occurring once. Study donors comprised healthy, HIV-negative adults devoid of recent acute infection or vaccination. The V gene is TRBV27, the J gene TRBJ2-3, with 8 bases aligning to TRBD1. The sample consisted of memory CD4+ T cells from PBMCs. Subset: CD45RA-negative fraction. The source of this sequence is a man aged 18 to 30 in good health. Some clones in this sample may be carry-over from other donors' samples. CDR3 region: CASSLFAPGTGGDTQYF. The CDR3 DNA sequence: TGTGCCAGCAGTTTATTCGCCCCCGGGACAGGTGGAGATACGCAGTATTTT.